This T cell receptor beta chain was obtained from a study of blood T cell repertoires in COVID-19. As for the study in general: Samples representing acute and convalescent COVID-19 were sourced from the United States, Italy and Spain. PBMCs, B-cell-depleted T cells, or T cells provided the cDNA or gDNA that made up the material.

The germline V and J ends were trimmed by 0 bases and 6 bases, with 14 bases remaining between them. Germline CDR1 is KGHSH and CDR2 is LQKENI. This CDR3 comprises 16 residues. Generated by immunoSEQ multiplex PCR, the TCRdb table keeps only in-frame clones and is missing some. Here the sample spans 310,000 or so clones, over 70% being singletons. The sequenced material came from peripheral blood. The V and J genes are TRBV18 and TRBJ2-2, with D maybe TRBD2 (7 bases). The TCR originated in a woman in her fifties or sixties with acute or convalescent COVID-19. The DNA for the CDR3 is TGTGCCAGCTCACCACCGGGGGGGCTAAAGTCCGGGGAGCTGTTTTTT. Its translation: CASSPPGGLKSGELFF.